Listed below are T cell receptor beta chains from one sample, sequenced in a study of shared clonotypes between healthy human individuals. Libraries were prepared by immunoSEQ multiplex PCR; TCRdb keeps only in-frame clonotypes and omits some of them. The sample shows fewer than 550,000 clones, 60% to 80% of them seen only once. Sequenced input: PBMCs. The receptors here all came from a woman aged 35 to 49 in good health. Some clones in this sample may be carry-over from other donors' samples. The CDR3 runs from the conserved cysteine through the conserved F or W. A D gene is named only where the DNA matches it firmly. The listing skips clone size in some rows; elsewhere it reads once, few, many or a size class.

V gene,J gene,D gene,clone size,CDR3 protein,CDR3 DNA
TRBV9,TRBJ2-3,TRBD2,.,CASSERTSGGTDTQYF,TGTGCCAGCAGCGAAAGGACTAGCGGAGGAACAGATACGCAGTATTTT
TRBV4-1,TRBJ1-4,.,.,CASSQFIGFATNEKLFF,TGCGCCAGCAGCCAATTCATAGGGTTTGCAACTAATGAAAAACTGTTTTTT
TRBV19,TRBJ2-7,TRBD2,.,CASRTGSGNSYEQYF,TGTGCCAGTAGGACCGGTAGCGGGAACTCCTACGAGCAGTACTTC
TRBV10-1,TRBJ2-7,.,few,CASTLTGYEQYF,TGCGCCAGCACCCTAACGGGCTACGAGCAGTACTTC
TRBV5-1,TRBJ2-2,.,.,CASSTSGPLAAGELFF,TGCGCCAGCAGCACCTCAGGCCCACTAGCCGCCGGGGAGCTGTTTTTT
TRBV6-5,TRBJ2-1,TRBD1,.,CASRTGTGEVNEQFF,TGTGCCAGCAGGACCGGGACAGGGGAGGTCAATGAGCAGTTCTTC
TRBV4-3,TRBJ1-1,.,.,CASSQDKGTLAFF,TGCGCCAGCAGCCAAGATAAGGGGACATTAGCTTTCTTT
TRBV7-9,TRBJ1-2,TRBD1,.,CASSLSGTGNYGYTF,TGTGCCAGCAGCCTCTCCGGGACAGGGAATTATGGCTACACCTTC
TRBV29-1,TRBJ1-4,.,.,CSGKQGNEKLFF,TGCAGCGGAAAACAGGGTAATGAAAAACTGTTTTTT
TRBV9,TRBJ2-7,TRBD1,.,CASSRTGASYEQYF,TGTGCCAGCAGCAGGACAGGGGCGTCCTACGAGCAGTACTTC